This T cell receptor beta chain was recovered during a study of T cells in Graves' hyperthyroidism and ophthalmopathy (dated by TCRdb to about 2019). Some background on the complete study: Peripheral blood was sampled at the time of initial diagnosis, prior to any treatment. To identify distinguishing TCR V-J signatures, a discovery cohort of 90 to 100 patients was used, comprising 43 with Graves' ophthalmopathy and around 60 with stable Graves' hyperthyroidism. The 85 to 100 discovery patients were randomly split 7:3 into training and test sets. TCR Vbeta CDR3 sequencing of 130 to 150 peripheral blood samples (over 40 ophthalmopathy, 75 to 85 hyperthyroidism and approximately 17 progressor patients) is reported in the paper. Prospective prediction of ophthalmopathy was tested in an independent validation cohort of 18 to 20 hyperthyroidism patients and around 16 patients who later progressed to ophthalmopathy. The study also compared thyroid tissue and blood T-cell repertoires from roughly six Graves' hyperthyroidism patients. After blood sampling, hyperthyroidism patients were treated with methimazole at a starting dose of 30 mg daily, and ophthalmopathy patients were treated with high-dose intravenous methylprednisolone. Study-wide findings and limitations: Sample size was not statistically predetermined, and investigators were not blinded to group allocation. A 13 V-J signature model separated ophthalmopathy from stable hyperthyroidism, with approximately 87% sensitivity and 81.08% specificity in cross-validation and 80%/75% in testing. Most expanded thyroid clonotypes (frequency above 0.001) were also found in blood, which suggests that blood repertoires may mirror thyroid immune responses. In validation, the model predicted progression to ophthalmopathy a median of about 5.9 months before onset, with over 55% sensitivity and around 76% specificity.

This clonotype was seen only a few times. It lacks a known antigen. A read error may be the cause here, since a much bigger clone is one base away. TCR beta CDR3 regions were amplified from RNA transcripts. For the first round of RT-PCR on the TCR CDR3, the HTBI primer set was used together with the Qiagen OneStep RT-PCR kit. A second multiplex PCR round built the libraries, followed by size selection and purification. Libraries were sequenced paired-end with 100 bp reads on an Illumina HiSeq2000. As for how the authors treated the data: SOAPnuke was used to process the raw data, removing reads that contained adapters or uncalled bases, had a mean Phred below 15, or lacked an exact match to the constant primer or identifier. COPE v1.2.5 was used to merge high-quality paired reads, and clonotypes were defined as unique nucleotide sequences. Clonotypes were aligned to IMGT TRBV, TRBD and TRBJ reference segments using MiTCR v1.1. Only V-J combinations with frequency above 0.0001, covering about 99% of repertoires, were analysed. A TCS score was defined as the ratio of F50 (clonal expansion) to E x V (chaos), with BLOSUM62-based TCRdist applied between CDR3 peptides within each V-J. Welch's t-statistics and random forest reduced fewer than 550 V-J features to about 13, which were used in a naive Bayes classifier (R e1071). TCRdb's own reprocessing of the public reads used fastp at Q25 and MiXCR and kept productive beta chains. All rows with the same CDR3 protein become a single entry with the most common DNA and genes. TCRdb's processing, not the authors', yielded these V and J calls. For this sample there are 220,000 or so distinct CDR3 sequences; about a sixth appear just once. The leading ten clones occupy around 30% of the sample.

The CDR3 runs 14 amino acids, cysteine and phenylalanine included. Only the CDR3 region is kept as DNA, spanning 42 bases read in frame from base 1. The V and J ends are trimmed by 6 bases and 7 bases, leaving 13 bases between them. From the germline V gene, CDR1 is SGHTA and CDR2 is FQGNSA. Moderately to severely active disease, a Clinical Activity Score of at least 3, a NOSPECS grade of at least 4, and a duration under 3 months were present in ophthalmopathy patients. Any patient with an uncontrolled infection, another autoimmune disease, pregnancy or lactation was excluded. Diagnoses were established on the basis of clinical symptoms, serum thyroxine and TRAb, thyroid ultrasound, and orbital computed tomography. PBMCs were isolated from approximately 10 ml of fresh peripheral blood by Ficoll-Paque density gradient centrifugation. Total RNA was extracted with Trizol reagent, and quality was checked on an Agilent 2100 Bioanalyzer.

The receptor was derived from a young woman with Graves' ophthalmopathy. This sequence uses TRBV7-2 and TRBJ1-6, with a weak D call of TRBD1 (5 bases match). Sequencing input: blood. CDR3 protein: CASRGRGKNSPLHF. The DNA is as follows: TGTGCCAGCAGGGGACGGGGGAAGAATTCACCCCTCCACTTT.